Listed here are 9 T cell receptor beta chains from one sample, sequenced in a study of T and B cells in COVID-19 patients (dated by TCRdb to the early 2020s). Sequencing took place on an Illumina MiSeq. Multiplex PCR with BIOMED2 TRB-A/B primer pools was used to amplify the TRB rearrangements. TCRdb's own reprocessing of the public reads used fastp at Q25 and MiXCR and kept productive beta chains. Each record represents a unique CDR3 protein, reported with the most common genes and DNA among its rows. The sample data list around 11,000 distinct CDR3 sequences, and under 35% of these were observed just once. In total, the top ten clones hold around an eighth of the sample. Genomic DNA extracted from blood was used in amounts of roughly 250-500 ng for amplification of TRB repertoires. Sequencing was done on a sample of blood. Receptor source: a human donor with active COVID-19.

V usage is TRBV6-5 and J usage is TRBJ1-1, with a possible D match to TRBD1 (5 bases). Deletions cut 2 bases from V and 3 bases from J, with 10 bases between. CDR1 MNHEY and CDR2 SVGAGI come from the germline V gene. There are 14 residues in the CDR3. CDR3 DNA sequence: TGTGCCAGCAGTTACGCCAGGGCGGACACTGAAGCTTTCTTT. Translation: CASSYARADTEAFF.

This rearrangement joins TRBV12-3 or TRBV12-4 to TRBJ1-1; no clear D gene. The CDR3 totals 13 residues. Trimming took 4 bases from V and 0 from J, leaving 6 bases between them. CDR3 bases: TGTGCCAGCAGTTCGGTCTTGAACACTGAAGCTTTCTTT. Translated, it gives CASSSVLNTEAFF.

This clonotype was seen a few times. CDR3 coding DNA: TGTGCCAGCAGTACCCAGGGGGACTACGAGCAGTACTTC. Its protein product is CASSTQGDYEQYF. The V gene is TRBV6-2 or TRBV6-3, the J gene TRBJ2-7; 7 bases map to TRBD1. The CDR3 loop spans 13 amino acids. Losses at the gene ends were 5 bases for V and 3 bases for J; bases not matched to a gene: 4. CDR1 is MNHEY, CDR2 SVGEGT, per germline.

This clonotype was seen only a few times. The rearrangement links TRBV18 to TRBJ2-1; 9 nucleotides match TRBD1. This CDR3 spans 15 amino acids. The germline gives CDR1 KGHSH, CDR2 LQKENI. V lost 2 bases to trimming and J lost 4 bases; unmatched junction nucleotides: 3. In DNA form, the CDR3 reads TGTGCCAGCTCACCAAGGGACAGGGTATACAATGAGCAGTTCTTC. This sequence encodes CASSPRDRVYNEQFF.

This chain joins TRBV28 and TRBJ1-4; D gene unclear. The V gene's germline CDR1 is MDHEN and CDR2 SYDVKM. V lost 2 bases and J lost 6, with 7 bases in between. This CDR3 is built from 13 residues. CDR3 coding DNA: TGTGCCAGCAGTTTAAGCTCGGATGAAAAACTGTTTTTT. Translation: CASSLSSDEKLFF.

To note about this clonotype: A much larger clone lies a single base off, so this may be a read error. This chain links TRBV18 with TRBJ2-3; D might be TRBD2 (6 bases). The germline V gene has CDR1 KGHSH and CDR2 LQKENI. This CDR3 is built from 14 residues. Trimming removed 2 bases at V and 5 bases at J, with 11 bases between. CDR3 bases: TGTGCCAGCTCACCAGGAGGGGCCGAAGATACGCAGTATTTT. Translating gives CASSPGGAEDTQYF. The full variable domain, rest sourced from reference TRBV18 and TRBJ2-3, is NAGVMQNPRHLVRRRGQEARLRCSPMKGHSHVYWYRQLPEEGLKFMVYLQKENIIDESGMPKERFSAEFPKEGPSILRIQQVVRGDSAAYFCASSPGGAEDTQYFGPGTRLTVL.

The chain has TRBV20-1 and TRBJ2-1; D ambiguous. The length of the CDR3 is 11 residues. V lost 4 bases, J lost 4 bases, and 5 bases lay in between. Germline V lookup: CDR1 DFQATT, CDR2 SNEGSKA (reference sequence). The CDR3 DNA follows: TGCAGTGCTATACAGTACAATGAGCAGTTCTTC. This encodes CSAIQYNEQFF.

The chain has TRBV5-6 and TRBJ1-3, with a tentative D call TRBD1 (5 bases). In germline, CDR1 is SGHDT, CDR2 YYEEEE. The CDR3 covers 14 residues. V was shortened by 6 bases and J by 2 bases, with 12 bases between the two germline ends. This CDR3 is CASTMGGAGNTIYF. In DNA, the CDR3 is TGTGCCAGCACCATGGGGGGAGCTGGAAACACCATATATTTT. Filled out from reference TRBV5-6 and TRBJ1-3, the complete variable domain reads DAGVTQSPTHLIKTRGQQVTLRCSPKSGHDTVSWYQQALGQGPQFIFQYYEEEERQRGNFPDRFSGHQFPNYSSELNVNALLLGDSALYLCASTMGGAGNTIYFGEGSWLTVV.

This clonotype was found a few times. CDR3 bases: TGTGCCAACGGACAGGGGATGAACACTGAAGCTTTCTTT. It translates to CANGQGMNTEAFF. J is TRBJ1-1 and V is TRBV18; 9 positions agree with TRBD1. Germline CDR1 is KGHSH and CDR2 is LQKENI. With 10 bases clipped from V and 0 bases from J, the junction kept 3 bases outside the gene matches. The CDR3 extends over 13 amino acids.